These 27 T cell receptor beta chains share one sample of origin, sequenced in a study of blood T cell repertoires in COVID-19. Sequencing was performed with immunoSEQ multiplex PCR; in TCRdb, only in-frame clones are kept and a portion is missing. The sample shows tens of thousands of clones, around 91% of them seen only once. The sample taken for sequencing was peripheral blood. These receptors were collected from a woman in her fifties or sixties with active COVID-19.

The V gene is TRBV11-2, the J gene TRBJ1-2; 10 bases are shared with TRBD1. CDR1 and CDR2 (germline): SGHAT, FQNNGV. The CDR3 covers 15 residues. J was trimmed by 8 bases and V by 1 base; bases with no gene match: 7. The CDR3 DNA reads TGTGCCAGCAGCTTAGGAGACAGGGGGCGAAACGGCTACACCTTC. It encodes CASSLGDRGRNGYTF.

V usage is TRBV24-1 and J usage is TRBJ1-4; D is ambiguous. This CDR3 contains 15 residues. Germline V gene data show CDR1 as KGHDR and CDR2 as SFDVKD. V lost 6 bases, J lost 2 bases, and 12 bases lay in between. The CDR3 DNA reads TGTGCCACCAGTCCGCTGGGGAGGACTAATGAAAAACTGTTTTTT. As protein: CATSPLGRTNEKLFF.

The chain employs TRBV7-9 and TRBJ2-3, with D possibly matching TRBD2 (5 bases). Germline V CDR1 and CDR2: SEHNR, FQNEAQ (reference sequence). CDR3 size: 14 residues. V lost 1 base to trimming and J lost 1 base, with 6 bases between them. CDR3 nucleotides: TGTGCCAGCAGCTTAGTCGGGGGCACAGATACGCAGTATTTT. Protein: CASSLVGGTDTQYF. Complete variable domain (other parts from reference TRBV7-9 and TRBJ2-3): DTGVSQNPRHKITKRGQNVTFRCDPISEHNRLYWYRQTLGQGPEFLTYFQNEAQLEKSRLLSDRFSAERPKGSFSTLEIQRTEQGDSAMYLCASSLVGGTDTQYFGPGTRLTVL.

This clone was recorded only once. The rearrangement uses TRBV14 and TRBJ1-5; D call uncertain. Looked up from germline, CDR1 is SGHDN and CDR2 is FVKESK. V was pared by 0 bases and J by 0 bases, with 15 bases between. This CDR3 region has 18 residues. The CDR3 DNA reads as TGTGCCAGCAGCCAAGACAGTCGGCATGACTCTAGCAATCAGCCCCAGCATTTT. It encodes CASSQDSRHDSSNQPQHF.

The rearrangement uses TRBV6-5 and TRBJ2-7, with D perhaps matching TRBD2 (6 bases). CDR1 and CDR2 (germline): MNHEY, SVGAGI. Trimming left V 3 bases short and J 7 bases short, with 16 bases between. The CDR3 runs 14 residues. This chain's CDR3 is CASSYDSGTGEQYF. The CDR3 region has the DNA TGTGCCAGCAGTTATGATAGCGGAACTGGGGAGCAGTACTTC.

This rearrangement joins TRBV6-5 to TRBJ2-3, with 11 bases identical to TRBD1. This CDR3 has 14 amino acids. V trimming: 6 bases; J trimming: 2 bases; junction bases outside the gene matches: 1. Per the germline V gene, CDR1 is MNHEY and CDR2 is SVGAGI. CDR3 loop: CASRDRGPTDTQYF. As DNA, the CDR3 is TGTGCCAGCAGGGACAGGGGGCCCACAGATACGCAGTATTTT.

The chain employs TRBV6-5 and TRBJ2-3; tentatively, D is TRBD2 (5 bases). CDR3 length: 13 residues. V lost 9 bases and J lost 5, with 15 bases in between. The germline gives CDR1 MNHEY, CDR2 SVGAGI. The CDR3 reads CASSPLGKDTQYF. The CDR3 bases are TGTGCCAGTAGTCCACTAGGGAAAGATACGCAGTATTTT.

The chain joins TRBV25-1 to TRBJ2-7, with 7 positions matching TRBD1. The germline gives CDR1 MGHDK, CDR2 SYGVNS. Trimming removed 2 bases from V and 2 bases from J; junction bases left unmatched: 6. CDR3 length: 15 residues. CDR3 sequence reads: CASSEGTGVPYEQYF. For the CDR3, the DNA is TGTGCCAGCAGTGAAGGAACAGGGGTTCCCTACGAGCAGTACTTC.

The genes are TRBV2 and TRBJ1-4, with unresolved D. Trimming stripped 6 bases from V and 1 base from J, with 15 bases between. Germline CDR1 and CDR2: SNHLY and FYNNEI. The CDR3 spans 16 residues. The CDR3 DNA follows: TGTGCCAGCAGCATCTCCCGCCCAGGAACTAATGAAAAACTGTTTTTT. Its translation is CASSISRPGTNEKLFF.

The chain combines TRBV6-4 with TRBJ1-5; TRBD1 matches at 8 bases. V was pared by 4 bases and J by 7 bases, with 3 bases of the junction left unmatched. The germline gives CDR1 MRHNA, CDR2 SNTAGT. This CDR3 spans 13 amino acids. CDR3 nucleotide sequence: TGTGCCAGCAGTGCCACAGGGGGACAGCCCCAGCATTTT. Amino acid sequence: CASSATGGQPQHF.

The chain is built from TRBV5-1 and TRBJ2-7; D gene ambiguous. Germline V lookup: CDR1 SGHRS, CDR2 YFSETQ. The V and J ends lost 0 bases and 3 bases respectively, with 7 bases between them. This CDR3 is 13 amino acids long. The CDR3 bases are TGCGCCAGCAGCTTGGAATCGGTCTACGAGCAGTACTTC. Protein product: CASSLESVYEQYF.

The rearrangement links TRBV7-9 to TRBJ2-7, with 9 bases identical to TRBD1. This CDR3 is 16 amino acids long. The trim removed 4 bases at V and 11 bases at J, leaving 18 bases unmatched. Germline CDR1 reads SEHNR; CDR2 reads FQNEAQ (reference sequence). The CDR3: CASSYLGGPGQGYEYF. The CDR3 DNA reads TGTGCCAGCAGCTACCTAGGGGGCCCGGGACAGGGTTACGAGTACTTC.

The chain employs TRBV9 and TRBJ1-1; D is unresolved. The germline V gene has CDR1 SGDLS and CDR2 YYNGEE. The CDR3 extends over 12 amino acids. V was clipped by 3 bases and J by 6 bases, with 9 bases between them. The CDR3 nucleotides read TGTGCCAGCAGCGCTCCCCCCTCTGAAGCTTTCTTT. Its translation is CASSAPPSEAFF.

Only one count was recorded for this clone. The chain employs TRBV21-1 and TRBJ1-4; the table calls TRBD1, which could not be checked here. TRBV21-1 is marked as a pseudogene. The CDR3 is 16 residues long. The DNA for the CDR3 is TGTGCCAGCAGCGCCTACGGGACACGTAGGACTGAAAAACTGTTTTTT. Translating it yields CASSAYGTRRTEKLFF.

The V gene is TRBV20-1, the J gene TRBJ2-1; TRBD2 aligns across 10 bases. This CDR3 comprises 16 residues. Germline V lookup: CDR1 DFQATT, CDR2 SNEGSKA (reference sequence). With 3 bases clipped from V and 4 bases from J, the junction kept 9 bases outside the gene matches. The CDR3 region has the DNA TGCAGTGCTAGTGTTGCTAGCGGGGGAGAATACAATGAGCAGTTCTTC. This encodes CSASVASGGEYNEQFF.

This sequence joins TRBV4-3 and TRBJ1-6, with D perhaps matching TRBD1 (6 bases). The CDR3 consists of 15 residues. Trimming stripped 0 bases from V and 7 bases from J, with 10 bases between. Per the germline V gene, CDR1 is LGHNA and CDR2 is YSLEER. In nucleotides, the CDR3 is TGCGCCAGCAGCCAAGATACAGGGAAAAATTCACCCCTCCACTTT. This translates into CASSQDTGKNSPLHF.

The CDR3 nucleotides read TGTGCCAGCAGGTTACGGGGGGGCACAGATACGCAGTATTTT. Protein: CASRLRGGTDTQYF. This chain links TRBV6-6 with TRBJ2-3, with 7 bases lining up with TRBD2. Germline CDR1 MNHNY, CDR2 SVGAGI (reference sequence). The CDR3 loop spans 14 amino acids. With V trimmed by 6 bases and J by 1 base, 4 bases remained unmatched.

The CDR3 DNA sequence: TGCGCCAGCAGTGAACTAAGACACTATGGCTACACCTTC. Its protein product is CASSELRHYGYTF. The chain combines TRBV10-1 with TRBJ1-2; the D is unclear. Germline V gene lookup returns CDR1 WNHNN and CDR2 SYGVQD (reference sequence). The CDR3 loop spans 13 amino acids. Trimming stripped 3 bases from V and 3 bases from J, with 8 bases between.

The chain carries TRBV6-5 and TRBJ1-5; 8 nucleotides match TRBD1. The CDR3 runs to 14 residues. After removal of 5 bases from V and 2 bases from J, the junction contained 2 bases not matched to a gene. Germline lookup yields CDR1 MNHEY and CDR2 SVGAGI. CDR3 region: CASSIQGGNQPQHF. CDR3 DNA: TGTGCCAGCAGTATACAGGGGGGCAATCAGCCCCAGCATTTT.

This clone was observed a handful of times. The rearrangement uses TRBV6-6 and TRBJ2-1, with TRBD1 matching over 9 bases. The CDR3 extends over 12 amino acids. Germline V gene lookup returns CDR1 MNHNY and CDR2 SVGAGI (reference sequence). Trimming cost V 5 bases and J 9 bases; bases outside gene matches: 2. This CDR3 reads CASSTGGSEQFF. CDR3 coding DNA: TGTGCCAGCAGTACAGGGGGCTCTGAGCAGTTCTTC.

The CDR3: CASSQVAGELFF. The CDR3 DNA sequence: TGTGCCAGCAGCCAAGTGGCAGGGGAGCTGTTTTTT. The chain has TRBV3-1 (or the pseudogene TRBV3-2) and TRBJ2-2; no reliable D call. The germline CDR1 and CDR2 sequences are LGHDT and YNNKEL (reference sequence). There are 12 residues in the CDR3. Trimming stripped 1 base from V and 8 bases from J, with 5 bases between.

V gene TRBV7-2 combines with J gene TRBJ2-3; 12 positions agree with TRBD1. This CDR3 comprises 17 residues. The V gene end was trimmed by 5 bases and the J gene end by 4 bases; junction bases not matched to a gene: 10. Germline V gene lookup returns CDR1 SGHTA and CDR2 FQGNSA. CDR3 in DNA: TGTGCCAGCAGCCACCGGGACAGGGGGCGAAGGGCAGATACGCAGTATTTT. Its translation: CASSHRDRGRRADTQYF.

For the CDR3, the DNA is TGTGCCACACAACCGGACCCTACAGGGACAGATACGCAGTATTTT. This encodes CATQPDPTGTDTQYF. This chain uses TRBV6-5 with TRBJ2-3, with D possibly being TRBD1 (6 bases). The V end lost 10 bases, the J end lost 3 bases, and 20 bases lay between the germline ends. CDR3 length: 15 amino acids. Germline V lookup: CDR1 MNHEY, CDR2 SVGAGI.

The CDR3 loop is CASSETNQPQHF. The CDR3 coding sequence is TGTGCCAGCAGTGAAACTAATCAGCCCCAGCATTTT. The chain recombines TRBV6-1 with TRBJ1-5; no clear D. This CDR3 region has 12 residues. The germline gives CDR1 MNHNS, CDR2 SASEGT. V dropped 2 bases and J dropped 4 bases, with 3 bases sitting between them.

The chain links TRBV30 to TRBJ1-6; D ambiguous. Germline CDR1 reads GTSNPN; CDR2 reads SVGIG (reference sequence). Trimming shortened V by 2 bases and J by 8 bases, and 16 bases separated the two germline ends. The CDR3 runs to 15 residues. CDR3 protein: CAWSSRTGRDSPLHF. The DNA for the CDR3 is TGTGCCTGGAGTTCGCGGACGGGGAGGGATTCACCCCTCCACTTT.

The chain has TRBV3-1 (or the pseudogene TRBV3-2) and TRBJ1-5, with D maybe TRBD1 (5 bases). V was cut by 3 bases and J by 4 bases, with 13 bases left in between. Germline V gives CDR1 LGHDT, CDR2 YNNKEL (reference sequence). The CDR3 length is 15 residues. The CDR3 DNA follows: TGTGCCAGCAGCCACGGGGGGTCTAAGAATCAGCCCCAGCATTTT. Its translation: CASSHGGSKNQPQHF.

J is TRBJ2-2 and V is TRBV5-8, with TRBD1 matching over 9 bases. This CDR3 contains 16 residues. Germline lookup yields CDR1 SGHTS and CDR2 YDEGEE. The ends lost 4 bases at V and 4 bases at J; junction bases unmatched: 8. The CDR3 bases are TGTGCCAGCAGCCAACGGGACAGGGTAATCACCGGGGAGCTGTTTTTT. It translates to CASSQRDRVITGELFF.